The present TCR beta chain was sequenced within a study of T cell changes during pregnancy in multiple sclerosis. Per germline, CDR1 SGHRS and CDR2 YFSETQ. This CDR3 is built from 16 residues. V lost 0 bases and J 0 bases, leaving 10 bases between the germline ends. The protocol was immunoSEQ multiplex PCR, while the TCRdb copy is restricted to in-frame clones and leaves out a portion. The data show roughly 40,000 clones, 90% seen once. The receptor was isolated from a female donor with multiple sclerosis, enrolled in a pregnancy study. The rearrangement uses TRBV5-1 and TRBJ2-1; D uncertain. The sequenced sample was CD4+ T cells from peripheral blood mononuclear cells, obtained in the second trimester of pregnancy. CDR3 in amino acids: CASSLGLSSSYNEQFF. CDR3 bases: TGCGCCAGCAGCTTGGGTCTGAGTAGCTCCTACAATGAGCAGTTCTTC. Full variable domain (remainder filled in from reference TRBV5-1 and TRBJ2-1): KAGVTQTPRYLIKTRGQQVTLSCSPISGHRSVSWYQQTPGQGLQFLFEYFSETQRNKGNFPGRFSGRQFSNSRSEMNVSTLELGDSALYLCASSLGLSSSYNEQFFGPGTRLTVL.